What follows are 20 T cell receptor beta chains derived from one specimen sequenced in a study of OX40 agonist ivuxolimab in advanced cancers. Libraries were prepared by immunoSEQ multiplex PCR; TCRdb keeps only in-frame clonotypes and omits some of them. Of approximately 68,000 clones in the sample, 84% are singletons; the top ten hold around 2.1%. Source: CD4+ or CD8+ T cells sorted from blood, taken in a trial of the OX40 agonist ivuxolimab. The source of these receptors is an adult with an advanced solid tumor such as melanoma, head and neck, liver or kidney cancer.

The V and J genes are TRBV11-2 and TRBJ2-7; 11 bases line up with TRBD2. The CDR3 spans 15 residues. CDR1 is SGHAT, CDR2 FQNNGV, per germline. V shed 2 bases and J 0 bases; nucleotides not matched to a gene: 0. The CDR3 here is CASSLLAGGSYEQYF. CDR3 coding DNA: TGTGCCAGCAGCTTACTAGCGGGGGGCTCCTACGAGCAGTACTTC.

The V gene is TRBV5-1, the J gene TRBJ1-2; tentative D call: TRBD1 (5 bases). The V gene's germline CDR1 is SGHRS and CDR2 YFSETQ. This CDR3 is 11 amino acids long. Trimming removed 3 bases from V and 13 bases from J, with 13 bases in between. CDR3 amino acids: CASSSGPGLTF. Written as DNA, the CDR3 is TGCGCCAGCAGCTCGGGACCGGGACTCACCTTC.

The rearrangement links TRBV7-9 to TRBJ2-1, with 8 bases that match TRBD2. Germline-derived CDR1 and CDR2 are SEHNR and FQNEAQ (reference sequence). Losses at the gene ends were 4 bases for V and 12 bases for J; bases not matched to a gene: 2. The CDR3 is 11 amino acids. CDR3 DNA: TGTGCCAGCAGCTATAGCGGGGCGCAGTTCTTC. It encodes CASSYSGAQFF.

This chain connects TRBV19 to TRBJ1-4; no clear D. Trimming removed 3 bases from V and 7 bases from J, with 3 bases in between. This CDR3 is built from 11 residues. Per germline, CDR1 LNHDA and CDR2 SQIVND (reference sequence). Here the CDR3 reads CASSMTEKLFF. For the CDR3, the DNA is TGTGCCAGTAGTATGACTGAAAAACTGTTTTTT.

This chain links TRBV28 with TRBJ2-3; TRBD2 matches at 13 bases. V trimming: 6 bases; J trimming: 6 bases; junction bases outside the gene matches: 12. Looked up from germline, CDR1 is MDHEN and CDR2 is SYDVKM. This CDR3 is 17 amino acids long. CDR3 sequence reads: CASRLGTSGDWDDTQYF. CDR3 nucleotides: TGTGCCAGCAGGCTAGGGACTAGCGGGGACTGGGACGATACGCAGTATTTT.

V usage is TRBV15 and J usage is TRBJ2-2; D may be TRBD1 or TRBD2 (7 bases each). V was shortened by 5 bases and J by 2 bases, with 27 bases between the two germline ends. Germline V gives CDR1 LNHNV, CDR2 YYDKDF (reference sequence). The CDR3 has 20 residues. In DNA form, the CDR3 reads TGTGCCACCAGCGGATCCCTCCGGGGGGTGTGGACAGGCAACACCGGGGAGCTGTTTTTT. This gives the protein CATSGSLRGVWTGNTGELFF.

The rearrangement links TRBV19 to TRBJ2-7; 7 bases line up with TRBD1. The CDR3 extends over 16 amino acids. The J segment lost 0 bases and the V segment lost 3 bases, leaving 8 bases of the junction unmatched. Germline V gene data show CDR1 as LNHDA and CDR2 as SQIVND (reference sequence). The CDR3 DNA sequence: TGTGCCAGTAGTATCCCGGGACAGTCAAGCTCCTACGAGCAGTACTTC. It yields the protein CASSIPGQSSSYEQYF. Together with reference TRBV19 and TRBJ2-7, the CDR3 gives the full variable domain: DGGITQSPKYLFRKEGQNVTLSCEQNLNHDAMYWYRQDPGQGLRLIYYSQIVNDFQKGDIAEGYSVSREKKESFPLTVTSAQKNPTAFYLCASSIPGQSSSYEQYFGPGTRLTVT.

This rearrangement joins TRBV7-7 to TRBJ2-3; 10 bases map to TRBD2. Germline CDR1 SSHAT, CDR2 FNYEAQ (reference sequence). The V and J ends lost 2 bases and 6 bases, in that order; junction bases with no gene match: 5. This CDR3 has 15 residues. This CDR3 reads CASSLRGLATDTQYF. The DNA of the CDR3 is TGTGCCAGCAGCTTAAGGGGACTAGCGACGGATACGCAGTATTTT.

The rearrangement joins TRBV5-6 to TRBJ2-7; D is unresolved. V was trimmed by 1 base and J by 4 bases, leaving 18 bases between them. The CDR3 has 16 residues. Looked up from germline, CDR1 is SGHDT and CDR2 is YYEEEE. The CDR3 reads CASSLNSLAIRYEQYF. CDR3 nucleotide sequence: TGTGCCAGCAGCTTGAATTCGCTTGCGATAAGATACGAGCAGTACTTC.

The chain uses TRBV30 and TRBJ1-6, with D perhaps TRBD1 (6 bases). The CDR3 has 18 residues. Trimming took 4 bases from V and 7 from J, leaving 26 bases between them. Germline V gives CDR1 GTSNPN, CDR2 SVGIG (reference sequence). CDR3 sequence reads: CAWTSFLGQPSANSPLHF. The CDR3 region has the DNA TGTGCCTGGACCTCCTTTCTTGGACAGCCCTCGGCGAATTCACCCCTCCACTTT.

This chain links TRBV19 with TRBJ1-1, with 8 positions matching TRBD1. Losses at the gene ends were 10 bases for V and 0 bases for J; bases not matched to a gene: 7. The germline V gene encodes CDR1 LNHDA and CDR2 SQIVND (reference sequence). The CDR3 contains 14 residues. In DNA, the CDR3 is TGTGCCACAAGGGACAGGCAGTTGAACACTGAAGCTTTCTTT. Translated: CATRDRQLNTEAFF. The full variable domain, completed using reference TRBV19 and TRBJ1-1, is DGGITQSPKYLFRKEGQNVTLSCEQNLNHDAMYWYRQDPGQGLRLIYYSQIVNDFQKGDIAEGYSVSREKKESFPLTVTSAQKNPTAFYLCATRDRQLNTEAFFGQGTRLTVV.

V gene TRBV2 combines with J gene TRBJ1-5; D uncertain. CDR1 and CDR2 from the germline V gene are SNHLY and FYNNEI. CDR3 length: 14 amino acids. The V end was cut by 4 bases, the J end by 0 bases, with 7 bases between. CDR3 coding DNA: TGTGCCAGCAGTGTCCCATATAGCAATCAGCCCCAGCATTTT. Protein sequence: CASSVPYSNQPQHF.

The rearrangement joins TRBV7-2 to TRBJ2-3; 8 bases align to TRBD2. Germline V lookup: CDR1 SGHTA, CDR2 FQGNSA. This CDR3 has 16 amino acids. V lost 6 bases and J lost 3; bases outside the gene matches: 11. In DNA form, the CDR3 reads TGTGCCAGCAGATTTCCCGGGACTAGGGGTACAGATACGCAGTATTTT. Amino acid sequence: CASRFPGTRGTDTQYF. Using reference TRBV7-2 and TRBJ2-3 for the parts outside the CDR3, the full variable domain is GAGVSQSPSNKVTEKGKDVELRCDPISGHTALYWYRQSLGQGLEFLIYFQGNSAPDKSGLPSDRFSAERTGGSVSTLTIQRTQQEDSAVYLCASRFPGTRGTDTQYFGPGTRLTVL.

The table lists this clone with a count of one. The V and J genes are TRBV19 and TRBJ1-6, with a weak D call TRBD1 (6 bases). The germline CDR1 and CDR2 sequences are LNHDA and SQIVND (reference sequence). The CDR3 is 13 amino acids. V lost 3 bases and J 7 bases, leaving 7 bases between the germline ends. CDR3 in DNA: TGTGCCAGTAGTATTCAGGGGAATTCACCCCTCCACTTT. Amino acids: CASSIQGNSPLHF.

V gene TRBV20-1 combines with J gene TRBJ2-1; 7 nucleotides agree with TRBD2. The CDR3 totals 11 residues. V dropped 3 bases and J dropped 9; count of bases not matched to a gene: 2. In germline, CDR1 is DFQATT, CDR2 SNEGSKA (reference sequence). The CDR3 region has the DNA TGCAGTGCTAGGGGCGGGGGTGAGCAGTTCTTC. Its protein product is CSARGGGEQFF.

The chain couples TRBV28 to TRBJ2-7; 12 positions agree with TRBD2. Germline V gives CDR1 MDHEN, CDR2 SYDVKM. Unmatched junction bases numbered 6, after V lost 3 bases and J lost 3 bases. The CDR3 runs to 16 residues. CDR3 region: CASSLLAGGRGYEQYF. The CDR3 nucleotides are TGTGCCAGCAGTTTGCTAGCGGGAGGGCGCGGCTACGAGCAGTACTTC.

V gene TRBV28 combines with J gene TRBJ2-7, with 9 nucleotides matching TRBD1. The ends lost 6 bases at V and 3 bases at J; junction bases unmatched: 9. Germline CDR1 MDHEN, CDR2 SYDVKM. This CDR3 region has 15 residues. CDR3 in amino acids: CASSQPGQGSYEQYF. The CDR3 region has the DNA TGTGCCAGCAGCCAACCGGGACAGGGAAGCTACGAGCAGTACTTC.

The chain carries TRBV11-3 and TRBJ2-2; 11 bases fit TRBD1. V dropped 4 bases and J dropped 7; count of bases not matched to a gene: 5. The CDR3 contains 15 residues. CDR1 and CDR2 (germline): SGHNT, YENEEA. The CDR3: CASSSDRGPDGELFF. The CDR3 DNA reads as TGTGCCAGCAGCTCGGACAGGGGGCCGGACGGGGAGCTGTTTTTT.

The chain joins TRBV9 to TRBJ2-5; 8 bases are a match to TRBD2. V trimming: 5 bases; J trimming: 0 bases; junction bases outside the gene matches: 6. CDR3 size: 15 residues. CDR1 is SGDLS, CDR2 YYNGEE, per germline. CDR3 nucleotide sequence: TGTGCCAGCAGTCCTGGCGGGGGGCACCAAGAGACCCAGTACTTC. Protein product: CASSPGGGHQETQYF.

The chain carries TRBV6-1 and TRBJ2-3; maybe TRBD2 (6 bases). Germline V gene sequence: CDR1 MNHNS, CDR2 SASEGT. Trimming removed 3 bases from V and 0 bases from J, with 13 bases in between. The CDR3 has 16 amino acids. The CDR3 loop reads CASSDPGGPSTDTQYF. CDR3 coding DNA: TGTGCCAGCAGTGATCCCGGGGGACCCAGCACAGATACGCAGTATTTT.